The subject of this entry is one T cell receptor beta chain. In this sample, this clone turned up once. Its specific antigen is unknown. There are no base qualities to consult, and no much larger clone falls within one base. The sample belongs to a study of control samples from healthy donors and cancer patients (dated by TCRdb to between 2020 and 2021). Library preparation employed the immunoSEQ multiplex PCR assay. In TCRdb, the immuneACCESS table is reduced to in-frame sequences with V and J assigned. These tables do not hold every clone; where another copy was compared, an unresolved V gene accounts for under half, and the others remain unexplained. Counted in this sample were under 75,000 clones; 85% of them appeared once. 4.5% to 6% of the sample rests with the top ten. The germline V gene encodes CDR1 LGHDT and CDR2 YNNKEL (reference sequence). Trimming accounts for 5 bases at V and 4 bases at J, while the number of junction bases matched to no gene is 16. The CDR3 goes from the cysteine to the phenylalanine over 17 residues. Only the CDR3 portion is preserved as DNA: 51 bases, with reading frame beginning at the first base.

The sample taken for sequencing was blood. The chain links TRBV3-1 (or the pseudogene TRBV3-2) with TRBJ1-1, and 7 junctional nucleotides match TRBD1. The receptor's source is a man aged 35 to 55 in good health. The nucleotides are TGTGCCAGCAGCTCAGGACAGGCGTCGAGTTGGGGCACTGAAGCTTTCTTT. The encoded protein is CASSSGQASSWGTEAFF.